A single sample gave rise to the 9 T cell receptor beta chains below, sequenced in a study of radiotherapy plus CTLA-4 blockade in lung cancer. The assay was immunoSEQ multiplex PCR, and TCRdb's table has in-frame clones only and misses some. The table has roughly 92,000 clones, approximately 83% seen once; the top ten hold 2% to 2.5%. The specimen was peripheral blood, collected from a patient treated with radiotherapy plus ipilimumab. These TCRs come from a human donor with non-small cell lung cancer who had a partial response to radiotherapy plus ipilimumab.

This chain connects TRBV19 to TRBJ2-5; D is unresolved. V lost 3 bases and J 5 bases, leaving 4 bases between the germline ends. The length of the CDR3 is 11 residues. Germline CDR1 LNHDA, CDR2 SQIVND (reference sequence). CDR3 amino acids: CASSMGETQYF. The CDR3 nucleotides are TGTGCCAGTAGTATGGGCGAGACCCAGTACTTC.

The rearrangement joins TRBV25-1 to TRBJ1-1; D unclear. CDR1 MGHDK and CDR2 SYGVNS come from the germline V gene. V lost 8 bases and J lost 5, with 9 bases in between. The CDR3 runs to 11 residues. CDR3 bases: TGTGCCAGCGCGTTCCGGACTGAAGCTTTCTTT. Its protein product is CASAFRTEAFF.

V gene TRBV5-1 combines with J gene TRBJ1-1; 7 nucleotides line up with TRBD1. CDR3 length: 14 amino acids. Germline CDR1 is SGHRS and CDR2 is YFSETQ. V lost 4 bases, J lost 1 base, and 4 bases stayed unmatched. The CDR3 is CASSAQGTNTEAFF. CDR3 coding DNA: TGCGCCAGCAGCGCACAGGGGACGAACACTGAAGCTTTCTTT.

The chain uses TRBV7-6 and TRBJ2-5; 7 nucleotides agree with TRBD1. V lost 5 bases and J lost 6; bases outside the gene matches: 12. The V gene's germline CDR1 is SGHVS and CDR2 FNYEAQ. CDR3 size: 15 residues. This CDR3 is CASSATGVFSKTQYF. The CDR3 DNA is TGTGCCAGCAGCGCTACAGGGGTATTTTCTAAGACCCAGTACTTC.

This rearrangement joins TRBV6-6 to TRBJ1-6; D gene ambiguous. The CDR3 totals 15 residues. The V end was cut by 0 bases, the J end by 7 bases, with 10 bases between. Per germline, CDR1 MNHNY and CDR2 SVGAGI (reference sequence). The CDR3 here is CASSYSIEGNSPLHF. CDR3 sequence (DNA): TGTGCCAGCAGTTACTCGATCGAGGGAAATTCACCCCTCCACTTT.

The genes are TRBV5-4 and TRBJ2-5; 8 bases map to TRBD2. Germline V gives CDR1 SGHNT, CDR2 YYREEE (reference sequence). The CDR3 sequence is 12 residues long. With V trimmed by 7 bases and J by 4 bases, 3 bases remained unmatched. The CDR3 DNA follows: TGTGCCAGCGGGACTAGTGGAGAGACCCAGTACTTC. Translated: CASGTSGETQYF. The full variable domain, with the rest looked up from reference TRBV5-4 and TRBJ2-5, is ETGVTQSPTHLIKTRGQQVTLRCSSQSGHNTVSWYQQALGQGPQFIFQYYREEENGRGNFPPRFSGLQFPNYSSELNVNALELDDSALYLCASGTSGETQYFGPGTRLLVL.

The rearrangement uses TRBV27 and TRBJ2-7, with TRBD2 identical over 7 bases. Germline V gives CDR1 MNHEY, CDR2 SMNVEV (reference sequence). The CDR3 has 16 residues. After removal of 2 bases from V and 2 bases from J, the junction contained 9 bases not matched to a gene. The CDR3 loop is CASSLSSGSIPYEQYF. The CDR3 nucleotides are TGTGCCAGCAGTTTAAGTAGCGGGTCCATACCCTACGAGCAGTACTTC.

The J gene is TRBJ2-7, the V gene TRBV29-1; D is perhaps TRBD2 (5 bases). Trimming shortened V by 0 bases and J by 3 bases, and 12 bases separated the two germline ends. The germline CDR1 and CDR2 sequences are SQVTM and ANQGSEA. The CDR3 is 14 amino acids. This CDR3 reads CSVEDRLGLYEQYF. For the CDR3, the DNA is TGCAGCGTTGAAGATCGCTTAGGACTCTACGAGCAGTACTTC.

The chain is built from TRBV27 and TRBJ1-5; no definite D call. V lost 5 bases and J lost 3, with 20 bases in between. This CDR3 contains 17 residues. Germline V gene lookup returns CDR1 MNHEY and CDR2 SMNVEV (reference sequence). The CDR3 region is CASSVGGSPLDNQPQHF. For the CDR3, the DNA is TGTGCCAGCAGTGTAGGCGGGTCCCCTCTGGACAATCAGCCCCAGCATTTT.